Detailed here is one T cell receptor beta chain. These data come from a study of T cell changes during pregnancy in multiple sclerosis. Method: immunoSEQ multiplex PCR; TCRdb's copy keeps in-frame clones and lacks some. The sample consists of around 40,000 clones, about nine tenths of them appearing once. The CDR3 spans 15 residues. The germline gives CDR1 LNHDA, CDR2 SQIVND (reference sequence). Trimming shortened V by 1 base and J by 4 bases, and 13 bases separated the two germline ends. Sequences were derived from CD4+ T cells from peripheral blood mononuclear cells, sampled before pregnancy. This chain uses TRBV19 with TRBJ1-1; D is possibly TRBD1 (5 bases). The receptor was derived from a female donor with multiple sclerosis, enrolled in a pregnancy study. This CDR3 reads CASSIGGAAGTEAFF. The CDR3 DNA sequence: TGTGCCAGTAGTATAGGCGGGGCAGCAGGCACTGAAGCTTTCTTT.